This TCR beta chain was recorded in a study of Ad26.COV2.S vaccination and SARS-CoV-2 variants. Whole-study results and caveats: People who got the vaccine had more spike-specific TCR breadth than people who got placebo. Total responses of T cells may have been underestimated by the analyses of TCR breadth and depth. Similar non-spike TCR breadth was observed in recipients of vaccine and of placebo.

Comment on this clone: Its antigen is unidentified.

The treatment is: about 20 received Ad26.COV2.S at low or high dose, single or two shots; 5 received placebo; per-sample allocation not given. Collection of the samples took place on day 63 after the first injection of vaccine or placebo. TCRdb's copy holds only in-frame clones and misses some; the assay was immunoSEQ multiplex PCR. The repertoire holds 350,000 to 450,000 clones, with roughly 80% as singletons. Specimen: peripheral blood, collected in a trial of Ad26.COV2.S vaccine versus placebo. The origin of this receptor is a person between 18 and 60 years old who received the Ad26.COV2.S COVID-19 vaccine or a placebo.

The CDR3 here is CASSSLGRVAGTEAFF. The CDR3 DNA reads as TGTGCCAGTAGTTCCCTGGGCAGGGTGGCGGGAACTGAAGCTTTCTTT. The chain carries TRBV19 and TRBJ1-1; D is possibly TRBD1 (5 bases). The CDR3 has 16 residues. The ends were cut back, 5 bases at V and 5 bases at J, with 21 bases in the middle. The germline CDR1 and CDR2 sequences are LNHDA and SQIVND (reference sequence).